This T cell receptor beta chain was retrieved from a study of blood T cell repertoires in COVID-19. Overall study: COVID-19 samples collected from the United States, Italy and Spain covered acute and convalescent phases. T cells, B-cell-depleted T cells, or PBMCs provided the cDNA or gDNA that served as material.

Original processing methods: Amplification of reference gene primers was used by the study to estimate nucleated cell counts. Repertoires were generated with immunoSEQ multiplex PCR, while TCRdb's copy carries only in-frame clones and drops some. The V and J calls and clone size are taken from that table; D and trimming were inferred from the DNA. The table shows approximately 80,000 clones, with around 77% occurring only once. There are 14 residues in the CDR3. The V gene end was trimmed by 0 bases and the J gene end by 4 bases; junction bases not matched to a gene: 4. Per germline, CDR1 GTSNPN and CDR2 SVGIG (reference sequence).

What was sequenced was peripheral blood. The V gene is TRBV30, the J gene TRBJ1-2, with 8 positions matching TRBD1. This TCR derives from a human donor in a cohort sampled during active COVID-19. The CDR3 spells CAWSVLTGGYGYTF. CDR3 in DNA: TGTGCCTGGAGTGTACTTACAGGGGGCTATGGCTACACCTTC. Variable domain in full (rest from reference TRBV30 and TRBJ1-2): SQTIHQWPATLVQPVGSPLSLECTVEGTSNPNLYWYRQAAGRGLQLLFYSVGIGQISSEVPQNLSASRPQDRQFILSSKKLLLSDSGFYLCAWSVLTGGYGYTFGSGTRLTVV.